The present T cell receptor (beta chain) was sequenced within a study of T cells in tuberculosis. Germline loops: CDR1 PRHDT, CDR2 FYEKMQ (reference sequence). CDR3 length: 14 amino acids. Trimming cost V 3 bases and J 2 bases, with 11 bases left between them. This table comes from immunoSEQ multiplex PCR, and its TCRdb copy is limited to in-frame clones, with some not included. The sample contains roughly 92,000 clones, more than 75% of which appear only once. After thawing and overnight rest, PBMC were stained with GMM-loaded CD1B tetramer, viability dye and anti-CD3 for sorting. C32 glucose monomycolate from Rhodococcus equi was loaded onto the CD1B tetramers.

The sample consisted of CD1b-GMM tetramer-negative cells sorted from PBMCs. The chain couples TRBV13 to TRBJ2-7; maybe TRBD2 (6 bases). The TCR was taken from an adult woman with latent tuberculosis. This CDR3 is CASSFQGLAYEQYV. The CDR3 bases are TGTGCCAGCAGCTTCCAGGGACTCGCCTACGAGCAGTACGTC.